This T cell receptor beta chain emerged from a study of monozygotic twins with inflammatory bowel disease. Study-wide results and caveats: Extra variability in the repertoires of patients may have come from differing immunosuppressive treatments. Healthy twins shared more clonotypes with others than IBD patients, most markedly active ones.

Whole-blood total RNA was extracted without T cell sorting. The quantity of total RNA per TCR library was around 3,600 ng. After re-calling the 5' RACE reads, TCRdb lists one entry per CDR3 protein, DNA absent. The sample spans over 200,000 distinct CDR3 sequences; the ten largest clones claim 1.6%. Points on this clonotype: Antigen unknown.

Sequencing input: blood. This clonotype originated in a human donor with ulcerative colitis or Crohn's disease, or a healthy co-twin of an affected twin (not recorded which).

CDR3 region: CSARDRFRGSYNSPLHF. This chain joins TRBV20-1 and TRBJ1-6. CDR3 length: 17 amino acids. CDR1 and CDR2 from the germline V gene are DFQATT and SNEGSKA (reference sequence).